This is a list of T cell receptor beta chains from one sample in a study of blood T cell repertoires in COVID-19. Data came from immunoSEQ multiplex PCR; TCRdb stores just in-frame clones and leaves some out. The sample has approximately 200,000 clones, about nine tenths seen once. The specimen sequenced was PBMCs or T cells enriched from blood (not recorded which). Source of these receptors: a man aged 25-45 years who had recovered from COVID-19. Both conserved end residues are part of each CDR3. The D gene is left open where the match is weak. Rows give clone size only sometimes, using once, few, many, or a class for an expanded clone.

V gene: TRBV19
clone size: NA
CDR3 length: 16
J gene: TRBJ1-1
D gene: TRBD1
CDR3 DNA: TGTGCCAGTAGTATGAGGCAGGGGGGAATGAACACTGAAGCTTTCTTT
CDR3 protein: CASSMRQGGMNTEAFF

V gene: TRBV28
clone size: NA
CDR3 length: 13
J gene: TRBJ2-7
D gene: TRBD2
CDR3 DNA: TGTGCCAGCGGAAGCGGGAACGGTCTCGAGCAGTACTTC
CDR3 protein: CASGSGNGLEQYF

V gene: TRBV9
clone size: NA
CDR3 length: 14
J gene: TRBJ2-7
D gene: NA
CDR3 DNA: TGTGCCAGCAGCGGAGCCGGACACTCCTACGAGCAGTACTTC
CDR3 protein: CASSGAGHSYEQYF

V gene: TRBV15
clone size: NA
CDR3 length: 16
J gene: TRBJ2-3
D gene: TRBD2
CDR3 DNA: TGTGCCACCAGCCTAGAGGGAGCGGGGGGGCCGGATACGCAGTATTTT
CDR3 protein: CATSLEGAGGPDTQYF

V gene: TRBV30
clone size: NA
CDR3 length: 17
J gene: TRBJ2-7
D gene: NA
CDR3 DNA: TGTGCCTGGAGTGTACCTCGGGTGGCAGGGGCAACCTACGAGCAGTACTTC
CDR3 protein: CAWSVPRVAGATYEQYF

V gene: TRBV30
clone size: NA
CDR3 length: 15
J gene: TRBJ2-1
D gene: NA
CDR3 DNA: TGTGCCTGGAGTGATAGCGGCACGGTCTACAATGAGCAGTTCTTC
CDR3 protein: CAWSDSGTVYNEQFF

V gene: TRBV5-1
clone size: NA
CDR3 length: 13
J gene: TRBJ2-2
D gene: NA
CDR3 DNA: TGCGCCAGCAGCTTGGCCATCACCGGGGAGCTGTTTTTT
CDR3 protein: CASSLAITGELFF

V gene: TRBV7-2
clone size: NA
CDR3 length: 14
J gene: TRBJ1-6
D gene: NA
CDR3 DNA: TGTGCCAGCAGCCTGGGGAGTTGGAATTCACCCCTCCACTTT
CDR3 protein: CASSLGSWNSPLHF

V gene: TRBV27
clone size: NA
CDR3 length: 13
J gene: TRBJ2-7
D gene: TRBD1
CDR3 DNA: TGTGCCAGCAGTCCAGGGGGCATCTACGAGCAGTACTTC
CDR3 protein: CASSPGGIYEQYF

V gene: TRBV12-3/TRBV12-4
clone size: NA
CDR3 length: 13
J gene: TRBJ2-7
D gene: TRBD1
CDR3 DNA: TGTGCCAGCAGATTCCCGGGACAGCCCGAGCAGTACTTC
CDR3 protein: CASRFPGQPEQYF

V gene: TRBV7-2
clone size: NA
CDR3 length: 14
J gene: TRBJ1-5
D gene: NA
CDR3 DNA: TGTGCCAGCAGCTTAGCCCAGACATGGCAGCCCCAGCATTTT
CDR3 protein: CASSLAQTWQPQHF

V gene: TRBV5-1
clone size: NA
CDR3 length: 17
J gene: TRBJ2-2
D gene: TRBD2
CDR3 DNA: TGCGCCAGCAGCTACGTGGCGGGAGGGCCGCACACCGGGGAGCTGTTTTTT
CDR3 protein: CASSYVAGGPHTGELFF

V gene: TRBV13
clone size: NA
CDR3 length: 13
J gene: TRBJ2-4
D gene: NA
CDR3 DNA: TGTGCCAGCAGCGCTACGTCCAAAAACATTCAGTACTTC
CDR3 protein: CASSATSKNIQYF

V gene: TRBV19
clone size: NA
CDR3 length: 13
J gene: TRBJ1-1
D gene: TRBD1
CDR3 DNA: TGTGCCAGTAGTCCACAGGGGGTCACTGAAGCTTTCTTT
CDR3 protein: CASSPQGVTEAFF

V gene: TRBV27
clone size: NA
CDR3 length: 16
J gene: TRBJ2-1
D gene: TRBD2
CDR3 DNA: TGTGCCAGCAGTTCCCTCGGGACTAGCGGGAGACGGGAGCAGTTCTTC
CDR3 protein: CASSSLGTSGRREQFF

V gene: TRBV7-9
clone size: NA
CDR3 length: 14
J gene: TRBJ2-7
D gene: TRBD1
CDR3 DNA: TGTGCCAGCAGCCCCTGGGACAGCTCCTACGAGCAGTACTTC
CDR3 protein: CASSPWDSSYEQYF

V gene: TRBV30
clone size: NA
CDR3 length: 14
J gene: TRBJ2-7
D gene: TRBD2
CDR3 DNA: TGTGCCTGGAGACTAGCGGGAGTTGGGTACGAGCAGTACTTC
CDR3 protein: CAWRLAGVGYEQYF

V gene: TRBV6-5
clone size: NA
CDR3 length: 15
J gene: TRBJ2-1
D gene: TRBD2
CDR3 DNA: TGTGCCAGCAGTTACAGTGGCGGGGGGTCCGCTGAGCAGTTCTTC
CDR3 protein: CASSYSGGGSAEQFF

V gene: TRBV7-2
clone size: once
CDR3 length: 15
J gene: TRBJ2-5
D gene: NA
CDR3 DNA: TGTGCCAGCAGCTTGCGGGGTTTTCGGCAAGAGACCCAGTACTTC
CDR3 protein: CASSLRGFRQETQYF

V gene: TRBV4-2
clone size: NA
CDR3 length: 13
J gene: TRBJ1-6
D gene: TRBD1
CDR3 DNA: TGTGCCAGCAGCGGGACAGACAATTCACCCCTCCACTTT
CDR3 protein: CASSGTDNSPLHF

V gene: TRBV7-9
clone size: few
CDR3 length: 13
J gene: TRBJ1-1
D gene: NA
CDR3 DNA: TGTGCCAGCAGCTTAGGACCCGGAGGTGAAGCTTTCTTT
CDR3 protein: CASSLGPGGEAFF

V gene: TRBV19
clone size: NA
CDR3 length: 15
J gene: TRBJ1-4
D gene: NA
CDR3 DNA: TGTGCCAGTAGTATCGGGGGGGCCCTCGGCGAAAAACTGTTTTTT
CDR3 protein: CASSIGGALGEKLFF

V gene: TRBV4-3
clone size: NA
CDR3 length: 15
J gene: TRBJ1-1
D gene: NA
CDR3 DNA: TGCGCCAGCAGCCAAGGGACAGCGATGAACACTGAAGCTTTCTTT
CDR3 protein: CASSQGTAMNTEAFF

V gene: TRBV7-9
clone size: NA
CDR3 length: 16
J gene: TRBJ2-5
D gene: TRBD2
CDR3 DNA: TGTGCCAGCAGCTTAGAACTAGCGGGAGGGCAAGAGACCCAGTACTTC
CDR3 protein: CASSLELAGGQETQYF

V gene: TRBV29-1
clone size: NA
CDR3 length: 12
J gene: TRBJ2-5
D gene: NA
CDR3 DNA: TGCAGCGTTCCAGGGCACGAGGAGACCCAGTACTTC
CDR3 protein: CSVPGHEETQYF

V gene: TRBV27
clone size: NA
CDR3 length: 14
J gene: TRBJ1-4
D gene: TRBD1
CDR3 DNA: TGTGCCAGCAGGAGGACAGGGGAAAATGAAAAACTGTTTTTT
CDR3 protein: CASRRTGENEKLFF

V gene: TRBV9
clone size: once
CDR3 length: 15
J gene: TRBJ2-1
D gene: NA
CDR3 DNA: TGTGCCAGCAGCCCACAGGGTAGCACCTACAATGAGCAGTTCTTC
CDR3 protein: CASSPQGSTYNEQFF

V gene: TRBV11-2
clone size: NA
CDR3 length: 13
J gene: TRBJ1-2
D gene: TRBD1
CDR3 DNA: TGTGCCAGCAGCTTAGGACAGGGTCCTGGCTACACCTTC
CDR3 protein: CASSLGQGPGYTF

V gene: TRBV29-1
clone size: once
CDR3 length: 13
J gene: TRBJ2-5
D gene: NA
CDR3 DNA: TGCAGCGTTTGGGCAGGGAATGTCAAGACCCAGTACTTC
CDR3 protein: CSVWAGNVKTQYF

V gene: TRBV7-8
clone size: NA
CDR3 length: 15
J gene: TRBJ2-7
D gene: NA
CDR3 DNA: TGTGCCAGCAGCTTACAGGGCCGTAGCTCCTACGAGCAGTACTTC
CDR3 protein: CASSLQGRSSYEQYF

V gene: TRBV30
clone size: NA
CDR3 length: 14
J gene: TRBJ1-3
D gene: TRBD1
CDR3 DNA: TGTGCCTGGAGTTTGGGACAGGGCGTAAACACCATATATTTT
CDR3 protein: CAWSLGQGVNTIYF